A selection of T cell receptor beta chains follows, all from one sample in a study of blood T cells in healthy people across ages. TCRdb fed the 5' RACE reads into MiXCR, producing one record per CDR3 protein. The table lists hundreds of thousands of distinct CDR3 sequences, about 55% of them singletons. Sequenced sample: blood. These receptors were obtained from a man of 80 years or more in good health. Both conserved end residues are trimmed from each CDR3. Expanded clones are given a class, and other clones once, few, many or no size at all.

V | size | CDR3
TRBV20-1 | NA | SARRLAGGEQY
TRBV7-9 | NA | ASRDDRVNSPPH
TRBV21-1 | NA | ASSSRTDRGGTDTQY
TRBV7-2 | NA | ASSLRPDEYGYT
TRBV6-2/TRBV6-3 | NA | ASSYPAGDEQF
TRBV3-1 | NA | ASSQDRGKETQY
TRBV6-4 | few | ASSPRTAAAYNEQF
TRBV3-1 | NA | ASSERTLSISGANVLT
TRBV6-2/TRBV6-3 | NA | ARRQSGNRGDREQF
TRBV12-3/TRBV12-4 | NA | ASSLGTGDVHEQY
TRBV6-1 | NA | ASSALGQSITGETQY
TRBV5-1 | few | ASSSQTGTGELF
TRBV11-2 | NA | ASSGAGGVSDAY
TRBV7-2 | NA | ASSPRWGENIQY
TRBV5-1 | NA | ASSRGDGSYEQY
TRBV18 | NA | ASSPGLNNEQY
TRBV18 | NA | ASSPLPGTSGRRQETQY
TRBV15 | few | ATSRVGRHNEQY
TRBV5-1 | NA | ASSIPRLAFDEQF
TRBV20-1 | NA | SARDWDGGETQY
TRBV19 | few | ASSRVGNYEQY
TRBV6-1 | NA | ASSNRQGNTGELF
TRBV3-1 | NA | ASSITPYTEAF
TRBV29-1 | NA | SSWGGQGNEQY
TRBV13 | NA | ASSFSTVAKNIQY
TRBV3-1 | NA | ASSPRAGAGELF
TRBV7-9 | NA | ASSFQASGGYEQY
TRBV5-5 | NA | ASSLDSSGNTGELF
TRBV13 | NA | ASSGETKSGANVLT
TRBV7-2 | NA | ASSLLGTSGRSF
TRBV20-1 | few | SASLLAGGNEQY
TRBV21-1 | few | ASSKGPLAGRRNEQY
TRBV11-3 | NA | ASSLDPAGDEQF
TRBV6-1 | NA | ASRVRDSNQPQH
TRBV15 | NA | ATSRRNPGLAGETQY
TRBV29-1 | NA | SVDGGGETYEQY
TRBV4-1 | NA | ASSPGTSGDQETQY
TRBV6-6 | NA | ASSYSTGQGGTGELF
TRBV10-2 | NA | ASTPVGATYEQY
TRBV10-3 | NA | AISEVRNQPQH
TRBV29-1 | NA | SVESDRDYGYT
TRBV20-1 | NA | SALSPGTNEKLF
TRBV7-9 | few | ASSLYTGFPSSYNEQF
TRBV11-3 | NA | ASSASGYNEQY
TRBV20-1 | NA | SARGGQGGDTQY
TRBV2 | few | ASSSDSLYGYT
TRBV10-3 | many | AISQRSGRGLGETQY
TRBV27 | few | ASSLPGVKRYAY
TRBV28 | NA | ASTDSGQIGYT
TRBV25-1 | few | ASSDGVTSTDTQY
TRBV9 | NA | ASSVDPLGGAKDTQY
TRBV11-2 | few | ASSLVLAGETQY
TRBV7-9 | few | ASSSTGVDRYEQY
TRBV20-1 | NA | SARDARAIMNEQF
TRBV3-1 | few | ASSRASGARQF